The clone carrying this TCR beta chain was recorded only once. The sample originates from a study of blood T cell repertoires in COVID-19. Study in general: The United States, Italy and Spain were the sources of the acute and convalescent COVID-19 samples. In each case, the material was cDNA or gDNA derived from T cells, B-cell-depleted T cells, or PBMCs.

Study processing details: Estimation of nucleated cell counts relied on the amplification of reference gene primers. TCRdb's copy holds only in-frame clones and misses some; the assay was immunoSEQ multiplex PCR. That table supplies the V and J calls and clone size; D and trimming were determined from the DNA. The sample carries roughly 92,000 clones, 75% to 95% recorded once. CDR3 length equals 16 residues. CDR1 is LGHNT and CDR2 is FRNRAP in the germline V gene. Trimming took 0 bases from V and 3 from J; bases not matched to a gene: 6. The sequence came from a man in his fifties with acute or convalescent COVID-19. The source material was peripheral blood. The J gene is TRBJ2-7, the V gene TRBV12-5; 9 positions match TRBD2. The CDR3 spells CASGLVGTSPNYEQYF. The CDR3 DNA reads as TGTGCTAGTGGTTTGGTAGGGACTAGCCCAAACTACGAGCAGTACTTC.